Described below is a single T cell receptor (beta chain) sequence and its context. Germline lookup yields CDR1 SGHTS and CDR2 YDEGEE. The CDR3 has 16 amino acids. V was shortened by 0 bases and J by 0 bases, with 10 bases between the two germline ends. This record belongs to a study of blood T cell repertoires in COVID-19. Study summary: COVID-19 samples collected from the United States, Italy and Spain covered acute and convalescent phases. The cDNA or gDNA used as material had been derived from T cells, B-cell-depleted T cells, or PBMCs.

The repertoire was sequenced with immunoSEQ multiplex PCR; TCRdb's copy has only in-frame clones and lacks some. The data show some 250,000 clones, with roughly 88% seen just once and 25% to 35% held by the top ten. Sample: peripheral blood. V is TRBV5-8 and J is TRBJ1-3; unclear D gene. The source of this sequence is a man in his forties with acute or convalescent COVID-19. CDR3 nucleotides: TGTGCCAGCAGCTTGGAGATCCGGGGCTCTGGAAACACCATATATTTT. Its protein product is CASSLEIRGSGNTIYF.